These 7 T cell receptor beta chains originate from one sample sequenced in a study of blood T cell repertoires in COVID-19. Clones were sequenced by immunoSEQ multiplex PCR, and TCRdb holds only the in-frame ones, with some missing. The table includes over 200,000 clones, 87% detected once. The specimen was peripheral blood. The receptors come from a man between 40 and 49 years old with active or convalescent COVID-19.

J is TRBJ1-3 and V is TRBV10-3, with D unclear. Germline values: CDR1 ENHRY, CDR2 SYGVKD. This CDR3 is built from 17 residues. Trimming left V 3 bases short and J 0 bases short, with 15 bases between. CDR3: CAISDWSDWSSGNTIYF. CDR3 DNA sequence: TGTGCCATCAGTGACTGGTCCGACTGGAGCTCTGGAAACACCATATATTTT.

This chain uses TRBV5-1 with TRBJ2-1, with D uncertain. The germline gives CDR1 SGHRS, CDR2 YFSETQ. This CDR3 region has 16 residues. The V end was cut by 6 bases, the J end by 0 bases, with 16 bases between. The CDR3 DNA sequence: TGCGCCAGCACCCAAACAGCTCCCCGCTCCTACAATGAGCAGTTCTTC. Amino acids: CASTQTAPRSYNEQFF.

The V call is TRBV6-5, the J call TRBJ1-1; possibly TRBD1 for D (5 bases). The CDR3 runs to 13 residues. V was trimmed by 7 bases and J by 6 bases, leaving 15 bases between them. CDR1 and CDR2 (germline): MNHEY, SVGAGI. CDR3 sequence (DNA): TGTGCCAGCATACCGGACAATAAAGCTGAAGCTTTCTTT. It translates to CASIPDNKAEAFF.

In its sample, this clone was seen once. V and J are TRBV28 and TRBJ2-3; maybe TRBD1 (6 bases). The V gene's germline CDR1 is MDHEN and CDR2 SYDVKM. V lost 5 bases and J 1 base, leaving 19 bases between the germline ends. The CDR3 length is 17 residues. This CDR3 reads CASSPLRTALGTDTQYF. Written as DNA, the CDR3 is TGTGCCAGCAGTCCCCTCCGGACAGCTCTGGGCACAGATACGCAGTATTTT.

The V gene is TRBV5-1, the J gene TRBJ1-1; possible D gene TRBD1, 5 bases. In germline, CDR1 is SGHRS, CDR2 YFSETQ. The CDR3 has 14 residues. V lost 4 bases to trimming and J lost 1 base, with 11 bases between them. CDR3 in DNA: TGCGCCAGCAGCCCTGACAGACCGAACACTGAAGCTTTCTTT. It is translated as CASSPDRPNTEAFF.

The chain employs TRBV9 and TRBJ1-6; a weak D match, TRBD1 (5 bases). CDR1 and CDR2 from the germline V gene are SGDLS and YYNGEE. Trimming pared 3 bases from V and 7 bases from J, leaving 14 bases between. This CDR3 region has 15 residues. For the CDR3, the DNA is TGTGCCAGCAGCGGCCGGGGGAACCAGAATTCACCCCTCCACTTT. Translating gives CASSGRGNQNSPLHF.

The CDR3 region has the DNA TGTGCCTGGGGAAGCGGGACTCGTCCAGATACGCAGTATTTT. Translated: CAWGSGTRPDTQYF. This rearrangement joins TRBV30 to TRBJ2-3, with TRBD2 identical over 7 bases. The CDR3 extends over 14 amino acids. Per the germline V gene, CDR1 is GTSNPN and CDR2 is SVGIG (reference sequence). The ends lost 5 bases at V and 4 bases at J; junction bases unmatched: 9.